These T cell receptor beta chains were read from a single sample in a study of blood T cell repertoires in COVID-19. Here immunoSEQ multiplex PCR was the method, and the copy in TCRdb shows in-frame clones only, minus some. The sample holds 80,000 or so clones, under 85% seen once. Sequenced sample: peripheral blood. The origin of the receptors is a human donor in a cohort sampled during active COVID-19. CDR3s include the opening cysteine and the closing phenylalanine or tryptophan. A D gene is named only where the DNA matches it firmly. Expanded clones are given a class, and other clones once, few, many or no size at all.

clone_size: .; d_call: TRBD2; j_call: TRBJ2-1; v_call: TRBV7-2; cdr3_length: 15; cdr3_aa: CASSLAGTSGNEQFF; cdr3_nt: TGTGCCAGCAGCTTAGCCGGGACTAGCGGTAATGAGCAGTTCTTC
clone_size: .; d_call: .; j_call: TRBJ2-2; v_call: TRBV11-3; cdr3_length: 12; cdr3_aa: CASSLRTGELFF; cdr3_nt: TGTGCCAGCAGCTTGCGAACCGGGGAGCTGTTTTTT
clone_size: .; d_call: TRBD1; j_call: TRBJ2-7; v_call: TRBV5-1; cdr3_length: 15; cdr3_aa: CASSLAGQGAYEQYF; cdr3_nt: TGCGCCAGCAGCTTGGCCGGACAGGGGGCTTACGAGCAGTACTTC
clone_size: .; d_call: .; j_call: TRBJ1-2; v_call: TRBV30; cdr3_length: 13; cdr3_aa: CAWSVSTGRGYTF; cdr3_nt: TGTGCCTGGAGTGTGAGTACAGGGCGTGGCTACACCTTC
clone_size: .; d_call: .; j_call: TRBJ1-5; v_call: TRBV12-3/TRBV12-4; cdr3_length: 12; cdr3_aa: CASRDSNQPQHF; cdr3_nt: TGTGCCAGCCGGGATAGCAATCAGCCCCAGCATTTT
clone_size: once; d_call: .; j_call: TRBJ2-5; v_call: TRBV5-1; cdr3_length: 14; cdr3_aa: CASSRTTSQETQYF; cdr3_nt: TGCGCCAGCAGCCGGACGACTAGCCAAGAGACCCAGTACTTC
clone_size: .; d_call: .; j_call: TRBJ2-7; v_call: TRBV18; cdr3_length: 16; cdr3_aa: CASSPSVGALSREQYF; cdr3_nt: TGTGCCAGCTCACCTTCGGTGGGAGCCCTTTCACGAGAGCAGTACTTC
clone_size: .; d_call: TRBD2; j_call: TRBJ2-1; v_call: TRBV10-3; cdr3_length: 16; cdr3_aa: CAISTSSGGAYNEQFF; cdr3_nt: TGTGCCATCAGTACTTCTAGCGGGGGGGCCTACAATGAGCAGTTCTTC
clone_size: .; d_call: TRBD1; j_call: TRBJ2-6; v_call: TRBV3-1/TRBV3-2; cdr3_length: 19; cdr3_aa: CASSPRQGAKLRGANVLTF; cdr3_nt: TGTGCCAGCAGCCCCCGACAGGGGGCGAAATTGCGTGGGGCCAACGTCCTGACTTTC
clone_size: .; d_call: .; j_call: TRBJ2-3; v_call: TRBV5-6; cdr3_length: 14; cdr3_aa: CASSLGGYGDTQYF; cdr3_nt: TGTGCCAGCAGCTTGGGAGGGTATGGAGATACGCAGTATTTT
clone_size: .; d_call: .; j_call: TRBJ2-7; v_call: TRBV5-8; cdr3_length: 15; cdr3_aa: CASSLGQTFGSEQYF; cdr3_nt: TGTGCCAGCAGCTTGGGACAAACTTTTGGGAGCGAGCAGTACTTC
clone_size: .; d_call: TRBD1; j_call: TRBJ1-3; v_call: TRBV5-6; cdr3_length: 16; cdr3_aa: CASSFTGTGTGNTIYF; cdr3_nt: TGTGCCAGCAGCTTCACCGGGACAGGGACCGGAAACACCATATATTTT
clone_size: .; d_call: .; j_call: TRBJ2-2; v_call: TRBV11-2; cdr3_length: 15; cdr3_aa: CASNQAGGRGGELFF; cdr3_nt: TGTGCCAGCAACCAAGCAGGGGGGCGGGGCGGGGAGCTGTTTTTT
clone_size: .; d_call: TRBD1; j_call: TRBJ1-1; v_call: TRBV27; cdr3_length: 15; cdr3_aa: CASSLSNRGNTEAFF; cdr3_nt: TGTGCCAGCAGTTTATCGAACAGGGGGAACACTGAAGCTTTCTTT
clone_size: .; d_call: TRBD1; j_call: TRBJ2-2; v_call: TRBV7-2; cdr3_length: 15; cdr3_aa: CASSRTGSNTGELFF; cdr3_nt: TGTGCCAGCAGCCGGACAGGGTCAAACACCGGGGAGCTGTTTTTT
clone_size: .; d_call: .; j_call: TRBJ1-4; v_call: TRBV28; cdr3_length: 16; cdr3_aa: CASSWRSRATNEKLFF; cdr3_nt: TGTGCCAGCAGTTGGAGATCCAGGGCAACTAATGAAAAACTGTTTTTT
clone_size: .; d_call: .; j_call: TRBJ1-4; v_call: TRBV10-3; cdr3_length: 14; cdr3_aa: CATKSGGRDEKLFF; cdr3_nt: TGTGCCACCAAGTCGGGGGGGAGAGATGAAAAACTGTTTTTT
clone_size: once; d_call: .; j_call: TRBJ1-2; v_call: TRBV28; cdr3_length: 17; cdr3_aa: CASSNSWRASLFYGYTF; cdr3_nt: TGTGCCAGCAGCAACTCGTGGAGGGCCAGCTTATTTTATGGCTACACCTTC
clone_size: .; d_call: .; j_call: TRBJ2-7; v_call: TRBV6-5; cdr3_length: 14; cdr3_aa: CASSRRGVNYEQYF; cdr3_nt: TGTGCCAGCAGTCGCAGGGGGGTTAACTACGAGCAGTACTTC
clone_size: .; d_call: TRBD1; j_call: TRBJ1-2; v_call: TRBV18; cdr3_length: 15; cdr3_aa: CASSPGDRAGYGYTF; cdr3_nt: TGTGCCAGCTCACCAGGGGACAGGGCAGGCTATGGCTACACCTTC
clone_size: .; d_call: TRBD1; j_call: TRBJ2-3; v_call: TRBV24-1; cdr3_length: 20; cdr3_aa: CATSELDRDPKLASTDTQYF; cdr3_nt: TGTGCCACCAGTGAGTTGGACAGGGATCCTAAATTAGCTAGCACAGATACGCAGTATTTT
clone_size: .; d_call: TRBD1; j_call: TRBJ1-5; v_call: TRBV6-2/TRBV6-3; cdr3_length: 15; cdr3_aa: CASSYSGQGGQPQHF; cdr3_nt: TGTGCCAGCAGTTATTCTGGACAGGGTGGACAGCCCCAGCATTTT
clone_size: few; d_call: TRBD2; j_call: TRBJ2-3; v_call: TRBV9; cdr3_length: 15; cdr3_aa: CASSVGGGLTDTQYF; cdr3_nt: TGTGCCAGCAGCGTAGGCGGGGGGTTGACAGATACGCAGTATTTT
clone_size: .; d_call: TRBD1; j_call: TRBJ1-5; v_call: TRBV28; cdr3_length: 15; cdr3_aa: CASSLPGGAYQPQHF; cdr3_nt: TGTGCCAGCAGTTTACCAGGGGGCGCTTATCAGCCCCAGCATTTT
clone_size: few; d_call: TRBD1; j_call: TRBJ1-5; v_call: TRBV7-2; cdr3_length: 15; cdr3_aa: CASSFSRDRNQPQHF; cdr3_nt: TGTGCCAGCAGCTTCTCCCGGGACAGAAATCAGCCCCAGCATTTT
clone_size: .; d_call: TRBD1; j_call: TRBJ2-7; v_call: TRBV6-5; cdr3_length: 15; cdr3_aa: CASSYSYRGTYEQYF; cdr3_nt: TGTGCCAGCAGTTACTCTTACAGGGGTACATACGAGCAGTACTTC
clone_size: .; d_call: TRBD1; j_call: TRBJ2-6; v_call: TRBV18; cdr3_length: 15; cdr3_aa: CASRDRDSGANVLTF; cdr3_nt: TGTGCCAGCCGGGACAGAGATTCTGGGGCCAACGTCCTGACTTTC
clone_size: .; d_call: TRBD1; j_call: TRBJ2-7; v_call: TRBV3-1/TRBV3-2; cdr3_length: 12; cdr3_aa: CASSRTGHEQYF; cdr3_nt: TGTGCCAGCAGCCGGACAGGCCACGAGCAGTACTTC
clone_size: .; d_call: TRBD1; j_call: TRBJ2-5; v_call: TRBV18; cdr3_length: 15; cdr3_aa: CASSEGTGRQETQYF; cdr3_nt: TGTGCCAGCTCAGAAGGGACAGGCCGACAAGAGACCCAGTACTTC
clone_size: .; d_call: TRBD1; j_call: TRBJ2-1; v_call: TRBV7-8; cdr3_length: 15; cdr3_aa: CASSPRTGFINEQFF; cdr3_nt: TGTGCCAGCAGCCCCCGGACAGGTTTCATCAATGAGCAGTTCTTC
clone_size: .; d_call: .; j_call: TRBJ1-2; v_call: TRBV19; cdr3_length: 15; cdr3_aa: CASSYKGANDYGYTF; cdr3_nt: TGTGCCAGTTCCTATAAAGGGGCTAACGACTATGGCTACACCTTC
clone_size: .; d_call: .; j_call: TRBJ1-1; v_call: TRBV28; cdr3_length: 15; cdr3_aa: CASSLLPGTYTEAFF; cdr3_nt: TGTGCCAGCAGTTTATTGCCAGGGACATACACTGAAGCTTTCTTT
clone_size: few; d_call: TRBD1; j_call: TRBJ1-1; v_call: TRBV5-1; cdr3_length: 14; cdr3_aa: CASSVTGENTEAFF; cdr3_nt: TGCGCCAGCAGCGTGACAGGGGAGAACACTGAAGCTTTCTTT
clone_size: few; d_call: .; j_call: TRBJ1-6; v_call: TRBV5-1; cdr3_length: 17; cdr3_aa: CASSVGQTPGINSPLHF; cdr3_nt: TGCGCCAGCAGCGTCGGACAGACCCCCGGCATTAATTCACCCCTCCACTTT
clone_size: once; d_call: .; j_call: TRBJ1-1; v_call: TRBV19; cdr3_length: 13; cdr3_aa: CASNYNRESEAFF; cdr3_nt: TGTGCCAGCAACTACAACAGGGAGTCTGAAGCTTTCTTT
clone_size: .; d_call: .; j_call: TRBJ1-2; v_call: TRBV7-2; cdr3_length: 13; cdr3_aa: CASSPDSRHGYTF; cdr3_nt: TGTGCCAGCAGCCCAGACTCCCGCCATGGCTACACCTTC
clone_size: .; d_call: .; j_call: TRBJ2-1; v_call: TRBV6-5; cdr3_length: 15; cdr3_aa: CASSYSTRDYNEQFF; cdr3_nt: TGTGCCAGCAGTTACTCGACTCGCGATTACAATGAGCAGTTCTTC
clone_size: .; d_call: TRBD2; j_call: TRBJ2-7; v_call: TRBV20-1; cdr3_length: 14; cdr3_aa: CSASGSSGPYEQYF; cdr3_nt: TGCAGTGCTAGTGGGTCTAGCGGGCCCTACGAGCAGTACTTC
clone_size: once; d_call: .; j_call: TRBJ2-5; v_call: TRBV18; cdr3_length: 12; cdr3_aa: CASSPPQVAQYF; cdr3_nt: TGTGCCAGCTCACCACCTCAGGTTGCCCAGTACTTC
clone_size: .; d_call: TRBD1; j_call: TRBJ1-6; v_call: TRBV28; cdr3_length: 17; cdr3_aa: CASSAYRGDSYNSPLHF; cdr3_nt: TGTGCCAGCAGTGCCTACAGGGGCGACTCCTATAATTCACCCCTCCACTTT
clone_size: few; d_call: .; j_call: TRBJ1-6; v_call: TRBV30; cdr3_length: 14; cdr3_aa: CAWRKRGGYSPLHF; cdr3_nt: TGTGCCTGGAGAAAAAGGGGTGGTTACTCACCCCTCCACTTT
clone_size: few; d_call: .; j_call: TRBJ1-3; v_call: TRBV6-5; cdr3_length: 12; cdr3_aa: CASRYLGDTIYF; cdr3_nt: TGTGCCAGCAGGTATTTGGGCGACACCATATATTTT
clone_size: .; d_call: .; j_call: TRBJ2-5; v_call: TRBV30; cdr3_length: 15; cdr3_aa: CAWSTLRGRLQGQYF; cdr3_nt: TGTGCCTGGAGTACCCTCAGGGGCCGTCTTCAGGGCCAGTACTTC
clone_size: .; d_call: TRBD2; j_call: TRBJ2-3; v_call: TRBV6-2/TRBV6-3; cdr3_length: 18; cdr3_aa: CASSLGPQRGGSTDTQYF; cdr3_nt: TGTGCCAGCAGTTTGGGACCACAGCGGGGGGGATCCACAGATACGCAGTATTTT
clone_size: .; d_call: .; j_call: TRBJ2-3; v_call: TRBV7-3; cdr3_length: 14; cdr3_aa: CASSLMASGDTQYF; cdr3_nt: TGTGCCAGCAGCTTAATGGCCTCAGGAGATACGCAGTATTTT
clone_size: .; d_call: .; j_call: TRBJ1-2; v_call: TRBV6-2/TRBV6-3; cdr3_length: 16; cdr3_aa: CASSYSWRVTNYGYTF; cdr3_nt: TGTGCCAGCAGTTACTCGTGGCGGGTTACTAACTATGGCTACACCTTC
clone_size: .; d_call: TRBD1; j_call: TRBJ2-3; v_call: TRBV24-1; cdr3_length: 16; cdr3_aa: CATSDRGQGMTDTQYF; cdr3_nt: TGTGCCACCAGTGACCGGGGACAGGGGATGACAGATACGCAGTATTTT